These 32 T cell receptor beta chains originate from one sample sequenced in a study of beta chain features in type 1 diabetes. Investigators reverse transcribed all isolated RNA, so they sequenced expressed TCRB transcripts. Data came from immunoSEQ multiplex PCR; TCRdb stores just in-frame clones and leaves some out. The sample includes about 930,000 clones, roughly a sixth of them seen just once. The sequenced material came from naive CD4+ T cells from blood. Receptor source: a woman between 18 and 30 years old in good health.

Only a few counts were recorded for this clone. The rearrangement uses TRBV10-3 and TRBJ1-1, with TRBD1 identical over 7 bases. This CDR3 is built from 13 residues. The germline gives CDR1 ENHRY, CDR2 SYGVKD. V lost 9 bases to trimming and J lost 4 bases; unmatched junction nucleotides: 8. This chain's CDR3 is CAISGTEFTEAFF. The CDR3 coding sequence is TGTGCCATTTCCGGGACAGAGTTCACTGAAGCTTTCTTT.

The V call is TRBV14, the J call TRBJ1-5, with D possibly being TRBD1 (6 bases). The CDR3 loop spans 17 amino acids. Germline loops: CDR1 SGHDN, CDR2 FVKESK. Between the trimmed V and J ends, which lost 4 bases and 0 bases, there was a span of 16 bases. The CDR3 reads CASSPNGGRDSNQPQHF. Here the CDR3 DNA reads TGTGCCAGCAGCCCAAATGGGGGCAGGGATAGCAATCAGCCCCAGCATTTT.

This clone was observed a handful of times. The rearrangement joins TRBV7-2 to TRBJ2-3, with a possible D match to TRBD2 (6 bases). The CDR3 is 16 amino acids. The V gene's germline CDR1 is SGHTA and CDR2 FQGNSA. V was pared by 0 bases and J by 1 base, with 11 bases between. CDR3 nucleotides: TGTGCCAGCAGCTTAGCTAGTACTAGCCGCACAGATACGCAGTATTTT. Its translation: CASSLASTSRTDTQYF.

This clone was seen more than once but under ten times. The chain employs TRBV7-2 and TRBJ1-2; 7 nucleotides align to TRBD1. Looked up from germline, CDR1 is SGHTA and CDR2 is FQGNSA. Losses at the gene ends were 5 bases for V and 5 bases for J; bases not matched to a gene: 5. This CDR3 comprises 13 residues. CDR3 coding DNA: TGTGCCAGCAGCGAGGACAGGTCATATGGCTACACCTTC. It translates to CASSEDRSYGYTF. Using reference TRBV7-2 and TRBJ1-2 for the parts outside the CDR3, the full variable domain is GAGVSQSPSNKVTEKGKDVELRCDPISGHTALYWYRQSLGQGLEFLIYFQGNSAPDKSGLPSDRFSAERTGGSVSTLTIQRTQQEDSAVYLCASSEDRSYGYTFGSGTRLTVV.

This clone was seen a few times. This chain links TRBV2 with TRBJ1-5; D is possibly TRBD1 (6 bases). Germline loops: CDR1 SNHLY, CDR2 FYNNEI. CDR3 length equals 13 residues. Trimming took 8 bases from V and 5 from J, leaving 13 bases between them. DNA for the CDR3: TGTGCCAGCGGGGGGCAGGGTGATCAGCCCCAGCATTTT. Its translation: CASGGQGDQPQHF. Complete variable domain (other parts from reference TRBV2 and TRBJ1-5): EPEVTQTPSHQVTQMGQEVILRCVPISNHLYFYWYRQILGQKVEFLVSFYNNEISEKSEIFDDQFSVERPDGSNFTLKIRSTKLEDSAMYFCASGGQGDQPQHFGDGTRLSIL.

This sequence joins TRBV5-5 and TRBJ2-3; 10 bases align to TRBD2. The germline V gene has CDR1 SGHKS and CDR2 YYEKEE (reference sequence). This CDR3 contains 16 residues. After removal of 4 bases from V and 0 bases from J, the junction contained 5 bases not matched to a gene. The CDR3 loop reads CASSPGLAVSTDTQYF. The DNA of the CDR3 is TGTGCCAGCAGCCCCGGACTAGCGGTGAGCACAGATACGCAGTATTTT.

V gene TRBV28 combines with J gene TRBJ2-1, with TRBD2 matching over 9 bases. Germline CDR1 and CDR2: MDHEN and SYDVKM. The CDR3 covers 14 residues. V was clipped by 3 bases and J by 8 bases; unmatched bases: 5. The CDR3 loop reads CASSLRREGDEQFF. The DNA of the CDR3 is TGTGCCAGCAGTTTGAGGCGGGAGGGGGATGAGCAGTTCTTC.

The rearrangement uses TRBV6-5 and TRBJ1-1; no clear D gene. The CDR3 is 13 amino acids. Between the trimmed V and J ends, which lost 5 bases and 5 bases, there was a span of 12 bases. CDR1 and CDR2 from the germline V gene are MNHEY and SVGAGI. CDR3 amino acids: CASSATVVTEAFF. The CDR3 bases are TGTGCCAGCAGTGCGACGGTAGTAACTGAAGCTTTCTTT.

This clone has just one count. This chain joins TRBV4-2 and TRBJ2-7; 12 bases are shared with TRBD2. The CDR3 is made up of 18 amino acids. Per germline, CDR1 LGHNA and CDR2 YNFKEQ. Germline trimming cut 1 base from V and 5 bases from J; bases unmatched to any gene: 12. CDR3 nucleotides: TGTGCCAGCAGCCAAGGCCCTAGCGGGAGGGCCGGTACCCACGAGCAGTACTTC. It encodes CASSQGPSGRAGTHEQYF.

The chain combines TRBV4-3 with TRBJ2-5; 9 positions agree with TRBD2. CDR1 LGHNA and CDR2 YSLEER come from the germline V gene. Germline trimming cut 5 bases from V and 8 bases from J; bases unmatched to any gene: 6. The CDR3 runs 13 residues. The CDR3 sequence: CASSLTSGKTQYF. Written as DNA, the CDR3 is TGCGCCAGCAGCTTGACTAGCGGAAAAACCCAGTACTTC.

This chain links TRBV5-6 with TRBJ2-7; unclear D gene. V was clipped by 3 bases and J by 3 bases, with 13 bases between them. The CDR3 has 14 amino acids. Germline CDR1 is SGHDT and CDR2 is YYEEEE. The DNA of the CDR3 is TGTGCCAGCAGCTCGACCGACGGACGCTACGAGCAGTACTTC. It encodes CASSSTDGRYEQYF.

This clone appeared a few times. J is TRBJ2-7 and V is TRBV4-2; 9 bases map to TRBD1. Germline V gives CDR1 LGHNA, CDR2 YNFKEQ. This CDR3 spans 16 amino acids. Trimming cost V 1 base and J 1 base; bases outside gene matches: 5. This chain's CDR3 is CASSQASGQGSYEQYF. The CDR3 DNA follows: TGTGCCAGCAGCCAAGCCTCGGGACAGGGATCCTACGAGCAGTACTTC.

Here the CDR3 DNA reads TGTGCCAGCAGCTTGACTAGCGGGACTCACAATGAGCAGTTCTTC. Residues: CASSLTSGTHNEQFF. The gene calls are TRBV9 and TRBJ2-1; 11 bases align to TRBD2. V shed 4 bases and J 5 bases; nucleotides not matched to a gene: 5. The CDR3 is made up of 15 amino acids. Germline V CDR1 and CDR2: SGDLS, YYNGEE.

This clone was found a few times. The chain couples TRBV6-1 to TRBJ2-5, with D possibly being TRBD1 (7 bases). The CDR3 contains 13 residues. Germline V lookup: CDR1 MNHNS, CDR2 SASEGT. The V gene lost 9 bases and the J gene lost 3 bases, with 14 bases spanning the gap. The CDR3 nucleotides are TGTGCCAGTCCGGCGGGACAGAAAGAGACCCAGTACTTC. Amino acid sequence: CASPAGQKETQYF.

This clone was detected only a few times. The CDR3 is CASSLDPASIYEQYF. CDR3 coding DNA: TGTGCCAGCAGCTTGGATCCAGCTTCCATATACGAGCAGTACTTC. The rearrangement uses TRBV5-4 and TRBJ2-7; no clear D. The CDR3 is made up of 15 amino acids. Trimming took off 0 bases at V and 4 bases at J, with 14 bases between the two ends. The germline CDR1 and CDR2 sequences are SGHNT and YYREEE (reference sequence).

This clone has a handful of counts. The chain employs TRBV11-2 and TRBJ2-5; no definite D call. Trimming removed 6 bases from V and 7 bases from J, with 9 bases in between. CDR3 length equals 11 residues. The germline V gene has CDR1 SGHAT and CDR2 FQNNGV. DNA for the CDR3: TGTGCCAGCAGGGCCGGGTGGACCCAGTACTTC. Encoded protein: CASRAGWTQYF. The complete variable domain, with remaining parts taken from reference TRBV11-2 and TRBJ2-5, reads EAGVAQSPRYKIIEKRQSVAFWCNPISGHATLYWYQQILGQGPKLLIQFQNNGVVDDSQLPKDRFSAERLKGVDSTLKIQPAKLEDSAVYLCASRAGWTQYFGPGTRLLVL.

This chain links TRBV18 with TRBJ1-1, with a weak D call TRBD1 (5 bases). V shed 0 bases and J shed 4 bases, with 12 bases lying between them. The CDR3 has 15 residues. Germline-derived CDR1 and CDR2 are KGHSH and LQKENI. The CDR3 DNA reads as TGTGCCAGCTCACCACCCGGAGTTGGGACCACTGAAGCTTTCTTT. Its translation is CASSPPGVGTTEAFF.

The chain joins TRBV19 to TRBJ1-3; TRBD1 might be the D (5 bases). Trimming took off 7 bases at V and 0 bases at J, with 13 bases between the two ends. The germline CDR1 and CDR2 sequences are LNHDA and SQIVND (reference sequence). This CDR3 is built from 15 residues. Here the CDR3 DNA reads TGTGCCAGTATTGGGACTTTCAGCTCTGGAAACACCATATATTTT. It encodes CASIGTFSSGNTIYF.

The chain links TRBV27 to TRBJ2-7, with TRBD2 matching over 8 bases. This CDR3 contains 18 residues. Losses at the gene ends were 6 bases for V and 7 bases for J; bases not matched to a gene: 23. Germline values: CDR1 MNHEY, CDR2 SMNVEV (reference sequence). CDR3 in amino acids: CASRSEGVTGTRRPEQYF. CDR3 bases: TGTGCCAGCAGGAGTGAGGGGGTGACCGGGACTAGGAGGCCGGAGCAGTACTTC.

This clone has only a few counts. The same CDR3 can be traced to other DNA sequences in this sample. This rearrangement joins TRBV6-5 to TRBJ2-7; D is possibly TRBD1 (6 bases). This CDR3 is 12 amino acids long. Trimming took 6 bases from V and 4 from J, leaving 10 bases between them. In germline, CDR1 is MNHEY, CDR2 SVGAGI. The chain's CDR3 is CASSRDRYEQYF. For the CDR3, the DNA is TGTGCCAGCAGCCGCGACAGGTACGAGCAGTACTTC.

This clone was seen a handful of times. The chain is built from TRBV5-8 and TRBJ2-1; a weak D match, TRBD1 (5 bases). The CDR3 sequence is 13 residues long. Per the germline V gene, CDR1 is SGHTS and CDR2 is YDEGEE. V was clipped by 2 bases and J by 8 bases, with 11 bases between them. CDR3 sequence: CASSFPGYHEQFF. The CDR3, as DNA: TGTGCCAGCAGCTTCCCAGGGTATCATGAGCAGTTCTTC.

This chain joins TRBV19 and TRBJ1-1; D is perhaps TRBD1 (6 bases). The CDR3 consists of 13 residues. Germline CDR1 and CDR2: LNHDA and SQIVND (reference sequence). V was shortened by 4 bases and J by 5 bases, with 11 bases between the two germline ends. The CDR3 nucleotides are TGTGCCAGTAGTAGGACAGCTGATACTGAAGCTTTCTTT. The encoded protein is CASSRTADTEAFF.

This chain uses TRBV4-1 with TRBJ2-3; 10 bases map to TRBD2. After removal of 1 base from V and 2 bases from J, the junction contained 6 bases not matched to a gene. The V gene's germline CDR1 is MGHRA and CDR2 YSYEKL. The CDR3 has 17 amino acids. Written as DNA, the CDR3 is TGCGCCAGCAGCCAAGGGCGACTAGCGGGTAACACAGATACGCAGTATTTT. Its translation: CASSQGRLAGNTDTQYF.

This clone was counted between two and nine times. The chain uses TRBV6-1 and TRBJ1-2; unclear D gene. Trimming cost V 8 bases and J 3 bases, with 13 bases left between them. There are 13 residues in the CDR3. Germline CDR1 reads MNHNS; CDR2 reads SASEGT. CDR3: CASGETFYYGYTF. As DNA, the CDR3 is TGTGCCAGCGGGGAGACGTTCTACTATGGCTACACCTTC.

The chain employs TRBV7-2 and TRBJ1-5; no definite D call. Trimming shortened V by 1 base and J by 4 bases, and 8 bases separated the two germline ends. CDR3 length: 14 residues. In germline, CDR1 is SGHTA, CDR2 FQGNSA. The CDR3 DNA reads TGTGCCAGCAGCTTAGAAACACGGAATCAGCCCCAGCATTTT. Translated, it gives CASSLETRNQPQHF. Combining the CDR3 with reference TRBV7-2 and TRBJ1-5 gives the whole variable domain GAGVSQSPSNKVTEKGKDVELRCDPISGHTALYWYRQSLGQGLEFLIYFQGNSAPDKSGLPSDRFSAERTGGSVSTLTIQRTQQEDSAVYLCASSLETRNQPQHFGDGTRLSIL.

This clone was seen just once. This chain joins TRBV5-6 and TRBJ2-6; 9 nucleotides align to TRBD1. With 4 bases clipped from V and 0 bases from J, the junction kept 11 bases outside the gene matches. Per germline, CDR1 SGHDT and CDR2 YYEEEE. The CDR3 spans 19 residues. This CDR3 is CASSLPRQGGSSGANVLTF. CDR3 sequence (DNA): TGTGCCAGCAGCCTGCCCCGACAGGGGGGGAGCTCTGGGGCCAACGTCCTGACTTTC. Supplemented by reference TRBV5-6 and TRBJ2-6, the full variable domain reads DAGVTQSPTHLIKTRGQQVTLRCSPKSGHDTVSWYQQALGQGPQFIFQYYEEEERQRGNFPDRFSGHQFPNYSSELNVNALLLGDSALYLCASSLPRQGGSSGANVLTFGAGSRLTVL.

This clone was detected a few times. This chain links TRBV28 with TRBJ1-5; D gene unclear. Trimming pared 3 bases from V and 4 bases from J, leaving 10 bases between. Looked up from germline, CDR1 is MDHEN and CDR2 is SYDVKM. The length of the CDR3 is 14 residues. The CDR3, as DNA: TGTGCCAGCAGTTTGTTCCCGGCAAATCAGCCCCAGCATTTT. Its protein product is CASSLFPANQPQHF.

The rearrangement uses TRBV7-6 and TRBJ2-2, with D unclear. V shed 1 base and J shed 0 bases, with 15 bases lying between them. CDR1 is SGHVS and CDR2 is FNYEAQ in the germline V gene. The CDR3 runs to 18 residues. CDR3 in amino acids: CASSLGNQHTSNTGELFF. The CDR3 region has the DNA TGTGCCAGCAGCTTAGGGAACCAGCACACCTCGAACACCGGGGAGCTGTTTTTT.

J is TRBJ2-4 and V is TRBV7-2, with D possibly matching TRBD1 (6 bases). There are 16 residues in the CDR3. Trimming stripped 4 bases from V and 1 base from J, with 14 bases between. The germline gives CDR1 SGHTA, CDR2 FQGNSA. The CDR3 protein is CASSSTGYPAKNIQYF. Here the CDR3 DNA reads TGTGCCAGCAGCTCAACAGGGTATCCGGCCAAAAACATTCAGTACTTC.

A few counts support this clone. The gene calls are TRBV5-1 and TRBJ2-7; D is possibly TRBD1 (6 bases). CDR1 and CDR2 from the germline V gene are SGHRS and YFSETQ. This CDR3 is 17 amino acids long. Trimming left V 0 bases short and J 2 bases short, with 18 bases between. CDR3 sequence (DNA): TGCGCCAGCAGCTTGGGAAGAACAGGGTTCTTCGCCTACGAGCAGTACTTC. This encodes CASSLGRTGFFAYEQYF.

The chain joins TRBV5-6 to TRBJ2-7; no clear D gene. Germline loops: CDR1 SGHDT, CDR2 YYEEEE. The ends were cut back, 0 bases at V and 3 bases at J, with 7 bases in the middle. The CDR3 is made up of 13 amino acids. The CDR3 reads CASSLVGVYEQYF. In DNA form, the CDR3 reads TGTGCCAGCAGCTTGGTGGGTGTCTACGAGCAGTACTTC.

About this clone itself: Different DNA sequences within this sample yield the same CDR3. V usage is TRBV5-4 and J usage is TRBJ2-1; the match to TRBD2 covers 13 bases. Germline assignment: CDR1 SGHNT and CDR2 YYREEE (reference sequence). The trim removed 4 bases at V and 2 bases at J, leaving 3 bases unmatched. This CDR3 has 16 amino acids. CDR3 sequence (DNA): TGTGCCAGCAGCCCACTAGCGGGAGGGGCCTACAATGAGCAGTTCTTC. Residues: CASSPLAGGAYNEQFF.